The next 28 T cell receptor beta chains were all read from a single sample in a study of blood T cell repertoires in COVID-19. The data were produced by immunoSEQ multiplex PCR, yet TCRdb's version contains in-frame clones alone and is incomplete. The sample has more than 300,000 clones, under 90% seen once. Material: peripheral blood. The receptors originated from a woman in her twenties or thirties with COVID-19, enrolled during active disease.

The rearrangement links TRBV7-2 to TRBJ1-1; D unresolved. Germline CDR1 reads SGHTA; CDR2 reads FQGNSA. V lost 1 base, J lost 6 bases, and 9 bases lay in between. The CDR3 extends over 13 amino acids. CDR3 protein: CASSLDPRAEAFF. The CDR3 nucleotides are TGTGCCAGCAGCTTAGATCCTCGGGCTGAAGCTTTCTTT. Supplemented by reference TRBV7-2 and TRBJ1-1, the full variable domain reads GAGVSQSPSNKVTEKGKDVELRCDPISGHTALYWYRQSLGQGLEFLIYFQGNSAPDKSGLPSDRFSAERTGGSVSTLTIQRTQQEDSAVYLCASSLDPRAEAFFGQGTRLTVV.

The V gene is TRBV27, the J gene TRBJ2-3; TRBD2 matches at 11 bases. CDR3 size: 16 residues. Germline trimming cut 6 bases from V and 2 bases from J; bases unmatched to any gene: 7. Germline CDR1 reads MNHEY; CDR2 reads SMNVEV (reference sequence). The CDR3 coding sequence is TGTGCCAGCAGCTCACTACTAGCGGGGGCCACAGATACGCAGTATTTT. It yields the protein CASSSLLAGATDTQYF.

CDR3 sequence reads: CAISESWQDYGYTF. The DNA of the CDR3 is TGTGCCATCAGTGAGTCGTGGCAGGACTATGGCTACACCTTC. J is TRBJ1-2 and V is TRBV10-3; D is uncertain. Germline values: CDR1 ENHRY, CDR2 SYGVKD. This CDR3 spans 14 amino acids. V gave up 0 bases and J gave up 3 bases, with 8 bases separating them.

The rearrangement links TRBV20-1 to TRBJ2-3, with TRBD2 matching over 7 bases. The V gene end was trimmed by 3 bases and the J gene end by 3 bases; junction bases not matched to a gene: 9. Germline lookup yields CDR1 DFQATT and CDR2 SNEGSKA (reference sequence). The CDR3 consists of 15 residues. The CDR3 DNA sequence: TGCAGTGCTAGTGACAATGAAGCGGGGACAGATACGCAGTATTTT. It specifies CSASDNEAGTDTQYF.

This chain joins TRBV11-2 and TRBJ2-1; 7 bases line up with TRBD2. Germline trimming cut 7 bases from V and 9 bases from J; bases unmatched to any gene: 9. This CDR3 contains 13 residues. The V gene's germline CDR1 is SGHAT and CDR2 FQNNGV. The CDR3 reads CASTHGTTVEQFF. The CDR3, as DNA: TGTGCCAGCACCCATGGGACTACGGTTGAGCAGTTCTTC.

The chain uses TRBV6-5 and TRBJ1-6; possible D gene TRBD1, 6 bases. Germline V gene lookup returns CDR1 MNHEY and CDR2 SVGAGI. The V end was cut by 6 bases, the J end by 8 bases, with 11 bases between. The CDR3 covers 13 residues. CDR3 bases: TGTGCCAGCAGCGGACAGACCTATTCACCCCTCCACTTT. Translation: CASSGQTYSPLHF.

CDR3 in amino acids: CASNIGAGEYQPQHF. The CDR3 DNA reads TGTGCCAGCAACATTGGGGCAGGGGAGTACCAGCCCCAGCATTTT. The chain uses TRBV5-8 and TRBJ1-5; possibly TRBD1 for D (6 bases). Germline-derived CDR1 and CDR2 are SGHTS and YDEGEE. This CDR3 has 15 residues. V shed 6 bases and J shed 7 bases, with 20 bases lying between them.

V usage is TRBV10-3 and J usage is TRBJ2-7, with a tentative D call TRBD2 (5 bases). There are 11 residues in the CDR3. Deletions cut 5 bases from V and 6 bases from J, with 8 bases between. Germline CDR1 is ENHRY and CDR2 is SYGVKD. Here the CDR3 reads CAISYRGEQYF. CDR3 DNA: TGTGCCATCAGTTATCGGGGCGAGCAGTACTTC.

The rearrangement joins TRBV4-2 to TRBJ1-2, with D maybe TRBD1 (6 bases). V was clipped by 0 bases and J by 7 bases, with 15 bases between them. Germline V gene data show CDR1 as LGHNA and CDR2 as YNFKEQ. The CDR3 contains 15 residues. CDR3 sequence reads: CASSQEGIPQGGYTF. CDR3 in DNA: TGTGCCAGCAGCCAAGAAGGGATACCACAGGGTGGCTACACCTTC.

The chain has TRBV18 and TRBJ2-5; 8 bases line up with TRBD1. The V and J ends lost 5 bases and 4 bases, in that order; junction bases with no gene match: 9. Germline assignment: CDR1 KGHSH and CDR2 LQKENI. This CDR3 contains 15 residues. The CDR3 DNA sequence: TGTGCCAGCTCAGCTTCCAGGGGGCTAAGAGAGACCCAGTACTTC. This encodes CASSASRGLRETQYF.

The chain couples TRBV4-1 to TRBJ1-3, with D perhaps matching TRBD1 (5 bases). V was clipped by 0 bases and J by 6 bases, with 12 bases between them. The germline gives CDR1 MGHRA, CDR2 YSYEKL. CDR3 length: 15 amino acids. The DNA for the CDR3 is TGCGCCAGCAGCCAAGATAGGGGCAGGGCAAACACCATATATTTT. This encodes CASSQDRGRANTIYF.

The CDR3 DNA is TGCGCCAGCAGCCCGACAGACAGGCTCTATGGCTACACCTTC. Amino acids: CASSPTDRLYGYTF. V is TRBV5-1 and J is TRBJ1-2; weak D call: TRBD1 (6 bases). CDR3 length: 14 residues. Per germline, CDR1 SGHRS and CDR2 YFSETQ. Trimming took 4 bases from V and 4 from J, leaving 14 bases between them.

V gene TRBV19 combines with J gene TRBJ1-1; perhaps TRBD1 as D (6 bases). This CDR3 is built from 15 residues. Per the germline V gene, CDR1 is LNHDA and CDR2 is SQIVND (reference sequence). V lost 7 bases to trimming and J lost 0 bases, with 15 bases between them. CDR3 loop: CASNQRTGMNTEAFF. The CDR3 bases are TGTGCCAGTAACCAACGAACAGGGATGAACACTGAAGCTTTCTTT.

Worth noting for this clone: The sample holds other DNA sequences that translate to the same CDR3. The genes are TRBV12-3 or TRBV12-4 and TRBJ1-2; no reliable D call. The CDR3 extends over 13 amino acids. The V end was cut by 2 bases, the J end by 1 base, with 5 bases between. The CDR3 protein is CASSLTVNYGYTF. The CDR3 DNA reads as TGTGCCAGCAGTTTAACAGTTAACTATGGCTACACCTTC.

J is TRBJ1-2 and V is TRBV3-1 (or the pseudogene TRBV3-2); D may be TRBD1 (5 bases). Per germline, CDR1 LGHDT and CDR2 YNNKEL (reference sequence). This CDR3 region has 17 residues. Trimming removed 0 bases from V and 6 bases from J, with 20 bases in between. The CDR3 sequence is CASSQETMTGGRDGYTF. The CDR3, as DNA: TGTGCCAGCAGCCAAGAGACCATGACGGGGGGGAGAGATGGCTACACCTTC.

The table lists this clone with a count of one. The chain is built from TRBV19 and TRBJ2-1, with TRBD1 matching 8 bases. Germline V gene data show CDR1 as LNHDA and CDR2 as SQIVND (reference sequence). The CDR3 spans 14 residues. V gave up 1 base and J gave up 6 bases; unmatched junction bases: 2. The CDR3, as DNA: TGTGCCAGTAGTATAGGCCAGGGGGCCAATGAGCAGTTCTTC. Translated, it gives CASSIGQGANEQFF. Full variable domain (outside the CDR3, taken from reference TRBV19 and TRBJ2-1): DGGITQSPKYLFRKEGQNVTLSCEQNLNHDAMYWYRQDPGQGLRLIYYSQIVNDFQKGDIAEGYSVSREKKESFPLTVTSAQKNPTAFYLCASSIGQGANEQFFGPGTRLTVL.

This chain uses TRBV10-2 with TRBJ1-2; 7 nucleotides agree with TRBD1. The V gene end was trimmed by 6 bases and the J gene end by 3 bases; junction bases not matched to a gene: 7. The CDR3 spans 14 residues. The germline V gene encodes CDR1 WSHSY and CDR2 SAAADI. The DNA for the CDR3 is TGCGCCAGCAGCCGAGAACAGGGGTACTATGGCTACACCTTC. Translation gives CASSREQGYYGYTF.

The chain employs TRBV6-6 and TRBJ1-6; 7 bases are shared with TRBD1. This CDR3 region has 14 residues. The V segment lost 6 bases and the J segment 7 bases; nucleotides outside the gene matches: 6. Per germline, CDR1 MNHNY and CDR2 SVGAGI (reference sequence). The CDR3 DNA reads as TGTGCCAGCAGCCGGGACAGTACCAATTCACCCCTCCACTTT. Translated: CASSRDSTNSPLHF.

This chain connects TRBV7-9 to TRBJ1-5, with D possibly matching TRBD1 (5 bases). The CDR3 is 15 residues long. Germline assignment: CDR1 SEHNR and CDR2 FQNEAQ (reference sequence). Trimming removed 6 bases at V and 6 bases at J, with 18 bases between. DNA of the CDR3: TGTGCCAGCAGTTGGGGTGCGGGGACGAGTCAGCCCCAGCATTTT. This sequence encodes CASSWGAGTSQPQHF. Variable domain in full (rest from reference TRBV7-9 and TRBJ1-5): DTGVSQNPRHKITKRGQNVTFRCDPISEHNRLYWYRQTLGQGPEFLTYFQNEAQLEKSRLLSDRFSAERPKGSFSTLEIQRTEQGDSAMYLCASSWGAGTSQPQHFGDGTRLSIL.

This rearrangement joins TRBV12-3 or TRBV12-4 to TRBJ2-1; TRBD2 matches 9 bases. This CDR3 is 13 amino acids long. The ends lost 6 bases at V and 13 bases at J; junction bases unmatched: 10. Written as DNA, the CDR3 is TGTGCCAGCAGGGAGACTAGCGGATCTAAACAGTTCTTC. Residues: CASRETSGSKQFF.

The rearrangement links TRBV9 to TRBJ1-1, with D possibly matching TRBD1 (5 bases). Germline V CDR1 and CDR2: SGDLS, YYNGEE. The CDR3 spans 14 residues. Trimming removed 3 bases at V and 1 base at J, with 10 bases between. The CDR3 coding sequence is TGTGCCAGCAGCGGGGACTTCTCGAACACTGAAGCTTTCTTT. Protein sequence: CASSGDFSNTEAFF.

In DNA form, the CDR3 reads TGCGCCAGCAGCCACCCCCTGCGGGAGACTGAAGCTTTCTTT. Translation: CASSHPLRETEAFF. The chain links TRBV4-1 to TRBJ1-1; D remains ambiguous. The germline CDR1 and CDR2 sequences are MGHRA and YSYEKL. The CDR3 contains 14 residues. V was shortened by 3 bases and J by 5 bases, with 13 bases between the two germline ends.

The gene calls are TRBV7-2 and TRBJ2-3; D not resolved. This CDR3 comprises 13 residues. Per germline, CDR1 SGHTA and CDR2 FQGNSA. Trimming took off 2 bases at V and 5 bases at J, with 8 bases between the two ends. CDR3: CASSLMFGDTQYF. In DNA form, the CDR3 reads TGTGCCAGCAGCTTAATGTTCGGAGATACGCAGTATTTT.

The rearrangement links TRBV5-1 to TRBJ2-4; 8 positions match TRBD1. The germline gives CDR1 SGHRS, CDR2 YFSETQ. V dropped 6 bases and J dropped 0; count of bases not matched to a gene: 17. CDR3 length: 19 residues. For the CDR3, the DNA is TGCGCCAGCACCCCTGATACTGGACAGGGTTTTTTAGCCAAAAACATTCAGTACTTC. Residues: CASTPDTGQGFLAKNIQYF.

The chain combines TRBV28 with TRBJ1-1, with D unresolved. Per the germline V gene, CDR1 is MDHEN and CDR2 is SYDVKM. V lost 2 bases and J lost 7, with 8 bases in between. The CDR3 is made up of 12 amino acids. The CDR3 nucleotides read TGTGCCAGCAGTTTAGGGCCAGTTGAAGCTTTCTTT. Translation gives CASSLGPVEAFF.

Turning to this clone: The same CDR3 is also encoded by other DNA sequences in this sample. The rearrangement uses TRBV12-3 or TRBV12-4 and TRBJ1-3; D remains ambiguous. There are 12 residues in the CDR3. The V end was cut by 3 bases, the J end by 4 bases, with 4 bases between. The CDR3 loop reads CASSFSGNTIYF. CDR3 in DNA: TGTGCCAGCAGTTTCTCGGGAAACACCATATATTTT.

CDR3 region: CASSYSPVLHDTEAFF. Written as DNA, the CDR3 is TGTGCCAGCAGTTACTCCCCGGTTTTGCATGACACTGAAGCTTTCTTT. J is TRBJ1-1 and V is TRBV6-6; D remains unclear. The V end lost 0 bases, the J end lost 3 bases, and 14 bases lay between the germline ends. The CDR3 loop spans 16 amino acids. The V gene's germline CDR1 is MNHNY and CDR2 SVGAGI (reference sequence).

This chain links TRBV6-6 with TRBJ1-2; a weak D match, TRBD1 (5 bases). CDR3 length equals 15 residues. Germline V CDR1 and CDR2: MNHNY, SVGAGI (reference sequence). V was shortened by 6 bases and J by 5 bases, with 19 bases between the two germline ends. This CDR3 reads CASSHSGHADYGYTF. The CDR3 DNA reads as TGTGCCAGCAGCCACTCCGGACATGCAGATTATGGCTACACCTTC.